Below are 6 T cell receptor beta chains sequenced from a single sample in a study of blood T cell repertoires in COVID-19. TCRdb's table, derived via immunoSEQ multiplex PCR, lists solely in-frame clones and lacks some. The table has a few hundred thousand clones, 87% seen once. The sample consisted of peripheral blood. These receptor sequences come from a woman aged 30 to 39 with COVID-19, enrolled during active disease.

The chain joins TRBV9 to TRBJ2-3; D is possibly TRBD1 (6 bases). CDR1 and CDR2 from the germline V gene are SGDLS and YYNGEE. The CDR3 length is 15 residues. V was clipped by 2 bases and J by 5 bases, with 15 bases between them. The CDR3 DNA sequence: TGTGCCAGCAGCGTGACAGGTAATCCAGTAGATACGCAGTATTTT. Translating it yields CASSVTGNPVDTQYF.

The J gene is TRBJ2-3, the V gene TRBV19; TRBD1 agrees at 8 bases. V lost 4 bases to trimming and J lost 2 bases; unmatched junction nucleotides: 5. The CDR3 loop spans 15 amino acids. Germline assignment: CDR1 LNHDA and CDR2 SQIVND (reference sequence). The CDR3 DNA sequence: TGTGCCAGTAGTACCGACAGGGGAGCCACAGATACGCAGTATTTT. Translated, it gives CASSTDRGATDTQYF.

The V and J genes are TRBV28 and TRBJ2-6; unclear D gene. CDR3 length: 13 amino acids. Germline lookup yields CDR1 MDHEN and CDR2 SYDVKM. The germline V and J ends were trimmed by 7 bases and 0 bases, with 4 bases remaining between them. CDR3 in DNA: TGTGCCAGCACGGGCTCTGGGGCCAACGTCCTGACTTTC. Translated: CASTGSGANVLTF.

The rearrangement joins TRBV24-1 to TRBJ2-2; tentatively, D is TRBD1 (6 bases). The CDR3 is 13 residues long. Germline V lookup: CDR1 KGHDR, CDR2 SFDVKD. V shed 7 bases and J shed 7 bases, with 12 bases lying between them. This CDR3 reads CATSYRVGGELFF. The CDR3 DNA reads TGTGCCACCAGCTACAGGGTTGGCGGGGAGCTGTTTTTT.

This clone appeared once. The chain uses TRBV9 and TRBJ2-5; TRBD1 agrees at 9 bases. CDR1 and CDR2 from the germline V gene are SGDLS and YYNGEE. The CDR3 length is 15 residues. With V trimmed by 2 bases and J by 2 bases, 4 bases remained unmatched. CDR3 sequence (DNA): TGTGCCAGCAGCGTTCAAGGACAGGGGCAAGAGACCCAGTACTTC. Its protein product is CASSVQGQGQETQYF.

This clone was observed once. The chain couples TRBV3-1 (or the pseudogene TRBV3-2) to TRBJ1-5; D not resolved. Germline lookup yields CDR1 LGHDT and CDR2 YNNKEL (reference sequence). The ends were cut back, 1 base at V and 8 bases at J, with 6 bases in the middle. The CDR3 loop spans 12 amino acids. Here the CDR3 reads CASSQVLEPQHF. The CDR3 nucleotides are TGTGCCAGCAGCCAAGTTCTTGAGCCCCAGCATTTT.